This T cell receptor (beta chain) is from a study of T cell changes during pregnancy in multiple sclerosis. Germline assignment: CDR1 GTSNPN and CDR2 SVGIG (reference sequence). CDR3 length: 14 residues. V lost 4 bases, J lost 4 bases, and 7 bases stayed unmatched. Method: immunoSEQ multiplex PCR; TCRdb's copy keeps in-frame clones and lacks some. The sample includes some 100,000 clones, about 94% of them seen just once. The rearrangement uses TRBV30 and TRBJ2-3, with 8 bases identical to TRBD2. The receptor's source is a female donor with multiple sclerosis, enrolled in a pregnancy study. The sequencing used peripheral blood, collected before pregnancy. The CDR3, as DNA: TGTGCCTGGACCACGGGAGGGCGTTCAGATACGCAGTATTTT. Translated: CAWTTGGRSDTQYF.